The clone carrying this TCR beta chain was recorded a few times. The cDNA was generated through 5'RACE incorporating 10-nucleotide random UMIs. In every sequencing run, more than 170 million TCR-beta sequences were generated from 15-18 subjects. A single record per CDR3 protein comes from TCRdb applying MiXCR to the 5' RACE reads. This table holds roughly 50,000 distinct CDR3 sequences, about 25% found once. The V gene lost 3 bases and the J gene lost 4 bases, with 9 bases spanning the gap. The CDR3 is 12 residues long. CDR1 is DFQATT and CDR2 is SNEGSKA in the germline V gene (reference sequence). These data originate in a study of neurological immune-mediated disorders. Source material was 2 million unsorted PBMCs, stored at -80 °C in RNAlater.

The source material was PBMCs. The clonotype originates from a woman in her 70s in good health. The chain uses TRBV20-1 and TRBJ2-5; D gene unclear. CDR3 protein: CSASGDRETQYF. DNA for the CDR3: TGCAGTGCTAGTGGCGACCGAGAGACCCAGTACTTC.